These 18 T cell receptor beta chains came from one sample sequenced in a study of shared clonotypes between healthy human individuals. Only in-frame clones appear in the TCRdb table, and some are missing; sequencing was by immunoSEQ multiplex PCR. The table has roughly 590,000 clones, just under 97% seen once. CD45RO-negative CD8 cells positively selected for CCR7 made up the naive population, which excluded terminally differentiated effector memory CD45RA+ cells. The sequencing sample was made of naive CD8+ T cells sorted from blood. The receptors come from a woman under 40 in good health.

The chain couples TRBV12-5 to TRBJ2-1; D remains ambiguous. Deletions cut 6 bases from V and 9 bases from J, with 9 bases between. Germline loops: CDR1 LGHNT, CDR2 FRNRAP. The CDR3 contains 11 residues. The CDR3 reads CASGLGSEQFF. CDR3 sequence (DNA): TGTGCTAGTGGCCTGGGTAGTGAGCAGTTCTTC.

The V gene is TRBV27, the J gene TRBJ1-2; 8 positions agree with TRBD1. The V segment lost 3 bases and the J segment 6 bases; nucleotides outside the gene matches: 6. The germline gives CDR1 MNHEY, CDR2 SMNVEV (reference sequence). The CDR3 is 14 residues long. The CDR3, as DNA: TGTGCCAGCAGTTTTGGACAGGGCGTTCATGGCTACACCTTC. This gives the protein CASSFGQGVHGYTF.

The gene calls are TRBV28 and TRBJ2-1; the match to TRBD2 covers 8 bases. With 4 bases clipped from V and 5 bases from J, the junction kept 7 bases outside the gene matches. Germline CDR1 is MDHEN and CDR2 is SYDVKM. The CDR3 totals 15 residues. CDR3 loop: CASSSSGRRNNEQFF. DNA for the CDR3: TGTGCCAGCAGTTCCAGCGGGAGACGAAACAATGAGCAGTTCTTC.

V usage is TRBV29-1 and J usage is TRBJ1-2; no reliable D call. CDR1 is SQVTM, CDR2 ANQGSEA, per germline. The CDR3 length is 13 residues. V gave up 0 bases and J gave up 2 bases, with 7 bases separating them. Here the CDR3 reads CSVEDLANYGYTF. CDR3 coding DNA: TGCAGCGTTGAAGATCTCGCAAACTATGGCTACACCTTC. Variable domain in full (rest from reference TRBV29-1 and TRBJ1-2): SAVISQKPSRDICQRGTSLTIQCQVDSQVTMMFWYRQQPGQSLTLIATANQGSEATYESGFVIDKFPISRPNLTFSTLTVSNMSPEDSSIYLCSVEDLANYGYTFGSGTRLTVV.

The J gene is TRBJ2-1, the V gene TRBV10-3; a possible D gene is TRBD2 (5 bases). Per the germline V gene, CDR1 is ENHRY and CDR2 is SYGVKD. This CDR3 is 13 amino acids long. V was cut by 9 bases and J by 2 bases, with 11 bases left in between. The CDR3 DNA sequence: TGTGCCATAGGGAGTCCCCCCTACAATGAGCAGTTCTTC. This codes for CAIGSPPYNEQFF.

This chain links TRBV7-6 with TRBJ1-6, with 9 bases matching TRBD1. With 5 bases clipped from V and 9 bases from J, the junction kept 5 bases outside the gene matches. Germline V gives CDR1 SGHVS, CDR2 FNYEAQ. This CDR3 has 14 amino acids. The CDR3 spells CASSPDRGRSPLHF. In DNA, the CDR3 is TGTGCCAGCAGCCCGGACAGGGGTCGTTCACCCCTCCACTTT.

This clone appeared once. This sequence joins TRBV5-6 and TRBJ2-7, with no clear D. Trimming shortened V by 0 bases and J by 5 bases, and 6 bases separated the two germline ends. CDR3 length: 12 amino acids. The germline CDR1 and CDR2 sequences are SGHDT and YYEEEE. The CDR3 DNA reads TGTGCCAGCAGCTTGGAAGACCACGAGCAGTACTTC. Amino acid sequence: CASSLEDHEQYF.

This sequence joins TRBV29-1 and TRBJ2-3, with TRBD2 identical over 8 bases. The V gene's germline CDR1 is SQVTM and CDR2 ANQGSEA. Trimming cost V 6 bases and J 1 base; bases outside gene matches: 6. The CDR3 has 14 residues. The CDR3 region is CSVGLAAGTDTQYF. DNA of the CDR3: TGCAGCGTCGGACTAGCAGCAGGCACAGATACGCAGTATTTT.

The chain employs TRBV5-1 and TRBJ1-1, with 7 nucleotides matching TRBD1. There are 15 residues in the CDR3. Germline-derived CDR1 and CDR2 are SGHRS and YFSETQ. V trimming: 6 bases; J trimming: 0 bases; junction bases outside the gene matches: 8. CDR3 residues: CASNRDSFMNTEAFF. The DNA for the CDR3 is TGCGCCAGCAACAGGGACAGCTTTATGAACACTGAAGCTTTCTTT.

The table lists this clone with a count of one. This chain joins TRBV19 and TRBJ2-7; TRBD1 matches at 9 bases. V lost 3 bases and J lost 5; bases outside the gene matches: 8. The CDR3 covers 15 residues. Germline V gives CDR1 LNHDA, CDR2 SQIVND (reference sequence). The CDR3 sequence: CASSMRRTGDDEQYF. The CDR3 nucleotides read TGTGCCAGTAGTATGAGGCGGACAGGGGACGACGAGCAGTACTTC.

The V call is TRBV6-6, the J call TRBJ1-2; 9 bases align to TRBD1. The CDR3 length is 13 residues. With V trimmed by 5 bases and J by 4 bases, 2 bases remained unmatched. Germline lookup yields CDR1 MNHNY and CDR2 SVGAGI (reference sequence). The CDR3 here is CASSGTGTYGYTF. CDR3 nucleotide sequence: TGTGCCAGCAGTGGGACAGGGACCTATGGCTACACCTTC.

The rearrangement joins TRBV27 to TRBJ2-7, with TRBD2 identical over 10 bases. The CDR3 covers 15 residues. Germline trimming cut 6 bases from V and 3 bases from J; bases unmatched to any gene: 8. Per germline, CDR1 MNHEY and CDR2 SMNVEV (reference sequence). CDR3: CASSHKAGGFYEQYF. CDR3 sequence (DNA): TGTGCCAGCAGCCATAAAGCGGGAGGGTTCTACGAGCAGTACTTC.

The chain combines TRBV28 with TRBJ2-7, with D tentatively TRBD1 or TRBD2 (5 bases each). The CDR3 length is 15 residues. V lost 8 bases and J lost 5, with 22 bases in between. Germline CDR1 reads MDHEN; CDR2 reads SYDVKM. Written as DNA, the CDR3 is TGTGCCAGCTCTTATCGGGGCAGAATTATCAACGAGCAGTACTTC. This gives the protein CASSYRGRIINEQYF.

This chain uses TRBV7-9 with TRBJ2-7; D is undetermined. Germline CDR1 SEHNR, CDR2 FQNEAQ (reference sequence). The CDR3 has 14 amino acids. V was pared by 2 bases and J by 6 bases, with 14 bases between. The CDR3 nucleotides are TGTGCCAGCAGCTTATCGCTGGGGAAAGGCGAGCAGTACTTC. It yields the protein CASSLSLGKGEQYF.

V gene TRBV5-1 combines with J gene TRBJ2-2; D remains unclear. Looked up from germline, CDR1 is SGHRS and CDR2 is YFSETQ. The CDR3 has 12 residues. The V end lost 4 bases, the J end lost 6 bases, and 7 bases lay between the germline ends. The CDR3 is CASSSIAGELFF. The CDR3 coding sequence is TGCGCCAGCAGCAGCATCGCCGGGGAGCTGTTTTTT. Combining the CDR3 with reference TRBV5-1 and TRBJ2-2 gives the whole variable domain KAGVTQTPRYLIKTRGQQVTLSCSPISGHRSVSWYQQTPGQGLQFLFEYFSETQRNKGNFPGRFSGRQFSNSRSEMNVSTLELGDSALYLCASSSIAGELFFGEGSRLTVL.

CDR3 sequence: CASSFRGRIYNEQFF. The CDR3 nucleotides are TGCGCCAGTAGTTTTAGGGGGAGGATCTACAATGAGCAGTTCTTC. The V and J genes are TRBV10-1 and TRBJ2-1; the D gene could be TRBD1 or TRBD2 (6 bases each). Germline V gene data show CDR1 as WNHNN and CDR2 as SYGVQD (reference sequence). The CDR3 has 15 residues. The V and J ends lost 9 bases and 3 bases respectively, with 18 bases between them.

J is TRBJ1-2 and V is TRBV2; 8 nucleotides align to TRBD1. The CDR3 has 15 amino acids. After removal of 4 bases from V and 2 bases from J, the junction contained 6 bases not matched to a gene. Germline assignment: CDR1 SNHLY and CDR2 FYNNEI. The CDR3 spells CASSGGTGINYGYTF. The DNA for the CDR3 is TGTGCCAGCAGTGGAGGGACAGGCATCAACTATGGCTACACCTTC.

The chain uses TRBV27 and TRBJ2-5; TRBD2 matches 11 bases. V lost 6 bases and J lost 5; bases outside the gene matches: 2. Germline CDR1 and CDR2: MNHEY and SMNVEV (reference sequence). The CDR3 contains 13 residues. The DNA of the CDR3 is TGTGCCAGCAGCACTAGCGGGAGTGAGACCCAGTACTTC. It is translated as CASSTSGSETQYF.